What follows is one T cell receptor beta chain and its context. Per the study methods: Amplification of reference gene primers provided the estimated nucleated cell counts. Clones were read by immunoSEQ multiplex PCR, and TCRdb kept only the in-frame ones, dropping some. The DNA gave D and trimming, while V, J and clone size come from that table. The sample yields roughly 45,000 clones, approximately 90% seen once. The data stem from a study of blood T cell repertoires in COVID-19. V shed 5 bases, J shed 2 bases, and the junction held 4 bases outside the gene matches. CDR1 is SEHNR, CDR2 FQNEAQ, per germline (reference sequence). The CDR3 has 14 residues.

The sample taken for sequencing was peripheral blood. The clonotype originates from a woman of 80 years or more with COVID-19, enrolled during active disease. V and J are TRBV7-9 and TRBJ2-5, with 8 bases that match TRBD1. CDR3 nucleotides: TGTGCCAGCAGCGTCGGACAGGGACAAGAGACCCAGTACTTC. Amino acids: CASSVGQGQETQYF.